This T cell receptor beta chain was sequenced during a study of blood T cell repertoires in COVID-19. At the level of the study: Donors in the United States, Italy and Spain gave samples during acute or convalescent COVID-19. From T cells, B-cell-depleted T cells, or PBMCs came the material, which was cDNA or gDNA.

How the authors handled the data: Reference gene primer amplification gave estimated nucleated cell counts. Clones were read by immunoSEQ multiplex PCR, and TCRdb kept only the in-frame ones, dropping some. V and J calls plus clone size are reproduced from that table; the DNA served to infer D and trimming. The sample has about 250,000 clones; around nine tenths are singletons. CDR3 size: 15 residues. Between the trimmed V and J ends, which lost 3 bases and 3 bases, there was a span of 14 bases. Germline CDR1 SEHNR, CDR2 FQNEAQ (reference sequence). V usage is TRBV7-9 and J usage is TRBJ1-1; D is unclear. The TCR comes from a woman aged 60-75 years who had recovered from COVID-19. Specimen: peripheral blood. The CDR3 region has the DNA TGTGCCAGCAGCTTTGGATCTCAAGCGTACACTGAAGCTTTCTTT. As protein: CASSFGSQAYTEAFF.